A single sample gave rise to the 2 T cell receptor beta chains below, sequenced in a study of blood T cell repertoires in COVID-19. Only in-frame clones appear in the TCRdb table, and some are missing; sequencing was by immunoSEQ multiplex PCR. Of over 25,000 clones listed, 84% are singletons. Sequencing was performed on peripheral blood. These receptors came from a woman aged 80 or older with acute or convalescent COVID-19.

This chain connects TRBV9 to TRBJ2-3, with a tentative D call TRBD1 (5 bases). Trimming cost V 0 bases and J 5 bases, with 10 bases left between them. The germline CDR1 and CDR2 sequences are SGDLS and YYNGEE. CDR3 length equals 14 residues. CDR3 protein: CASSVEDIGDTQYF. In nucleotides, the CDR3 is TGTGCCAGCAGCGTAGAGGACATAGGAGATACGCAGTATTTT.

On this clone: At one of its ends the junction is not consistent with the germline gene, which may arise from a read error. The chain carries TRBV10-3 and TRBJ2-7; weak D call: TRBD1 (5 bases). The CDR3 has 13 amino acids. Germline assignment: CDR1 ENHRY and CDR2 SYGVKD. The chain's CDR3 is CATSVLGDYEQYF. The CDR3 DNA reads TGTGCCACCAGTGTGCTAGGGGACTACGAGCAGTACTTC.